Below, one T cell receptor (beta chain) is given with its context. Germline lookup yields CDR1 LGHNA and CDR2 YNFKEQ. After removal of 1 base from V and 2 bases from J, the junction contained 7 bases not matched to a gene. The CDR3 covers 17 residues. The source of the sample is a study of shared clonotypes between healthy human individuals. This table comes from immunoSEQ multiplex PCR, and its TCRdb copy is limited to in-frame clones, with some not included. The sample includes about 360,000 clones, over 70% seen only once; the top ten take about 10%. The sequence came from a man aged 25-40 years in good health. J is TRBJ2-3 and V is TRBV4-2; 9 nucleotides line up with TRBD2. Sequencing input: memory CD4+ T cells sorted from blood. The sample's subset: CD45RA-negative fraction. CDR3 DNA sequence: TGTGCCAGCAGCCAAGTCTCTAGCGGGGAACCCACAGATACGCAGTATTTT. This sequence encodes CASSQVSSGEPTDTQYF.